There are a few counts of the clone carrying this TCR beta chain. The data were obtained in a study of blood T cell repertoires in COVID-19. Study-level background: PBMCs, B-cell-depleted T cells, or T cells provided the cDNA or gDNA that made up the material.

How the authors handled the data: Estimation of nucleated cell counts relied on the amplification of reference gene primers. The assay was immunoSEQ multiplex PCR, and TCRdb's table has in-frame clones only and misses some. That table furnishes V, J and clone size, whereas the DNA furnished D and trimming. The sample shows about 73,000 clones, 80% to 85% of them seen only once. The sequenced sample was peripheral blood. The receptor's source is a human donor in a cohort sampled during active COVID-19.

CDR3 sequence: CASSGSRRWDAGGYTF. Here the CDR3 DNA reads TGTGCCAGCAGCGGAAGCCGCCGTTGGGATGCGGGGGGCTACACCTTC. The chain carries TRBV9 and TRBJ1-2, with no clear D. This CDR3 spans 16 amino acids. In germline, CDR1 is SGDLS, CDR2 YYNGEE. V was trimmed by 3 bases and J by 8 bases, leaving 23 bases between them. Filled out from reference TRBV9 and TRBJ1-2, the complete variable domain reads DSGVTQTPKHLITATGQRVTLRCSPRSGDLSVYWYQQSLDQGLQFLIQYYNGEERAKGNILERFSAQQFPDLHSELNLSSLELGDSALYFCASSGSRRWDAGGYTFGSGTRLTVV.